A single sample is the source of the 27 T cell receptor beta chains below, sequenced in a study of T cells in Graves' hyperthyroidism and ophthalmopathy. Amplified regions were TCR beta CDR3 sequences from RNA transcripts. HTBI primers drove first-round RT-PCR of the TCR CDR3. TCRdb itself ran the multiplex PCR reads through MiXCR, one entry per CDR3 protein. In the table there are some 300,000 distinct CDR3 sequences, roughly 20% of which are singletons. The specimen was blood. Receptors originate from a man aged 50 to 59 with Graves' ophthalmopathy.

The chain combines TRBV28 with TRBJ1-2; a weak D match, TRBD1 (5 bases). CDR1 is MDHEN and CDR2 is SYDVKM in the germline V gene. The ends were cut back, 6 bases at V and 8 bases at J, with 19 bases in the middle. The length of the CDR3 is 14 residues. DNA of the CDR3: TGTGCCAGCAGGGGAGACAGCCCCTCACAAGGCTACACCTTC. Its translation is CASRGDSPSQGYTF.

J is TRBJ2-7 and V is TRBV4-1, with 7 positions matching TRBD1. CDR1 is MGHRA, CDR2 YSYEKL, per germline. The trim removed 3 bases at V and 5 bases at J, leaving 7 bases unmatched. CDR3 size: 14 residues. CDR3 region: CASSQRQGVDEQYF. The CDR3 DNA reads TGCGCCAGCAGCCAGCGACAGGGTGTAGACGAGCAGTACTTC.

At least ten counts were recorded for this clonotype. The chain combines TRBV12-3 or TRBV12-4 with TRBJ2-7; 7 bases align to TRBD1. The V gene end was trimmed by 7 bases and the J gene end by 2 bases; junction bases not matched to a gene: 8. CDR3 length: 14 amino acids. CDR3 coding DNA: TGTGCCAGCAAAAGGGGACAGTCGACCTACGAGCAGTACTTC. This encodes CASKRGQSTYEQYF.

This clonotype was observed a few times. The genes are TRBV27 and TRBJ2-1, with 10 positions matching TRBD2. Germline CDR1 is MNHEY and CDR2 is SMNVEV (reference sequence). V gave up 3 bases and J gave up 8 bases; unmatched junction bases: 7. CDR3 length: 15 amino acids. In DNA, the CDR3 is TGTGCCAGCAGTTTGCCTAGCGGGAGTACGCATGAGCAGTTCTTC. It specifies CASSLPSGSTHEQFF.

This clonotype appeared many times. The CDR3: CASSPGTSSETQYF. The CDR3 DNA sequence: TGTGCCAGCAGTCCGGGGACTAGCTCCGAGACCCAGTACTTC. The rearrangement joins TRBV11-2 to TRBJ2-5, with 9 positions matching TRBD2. The CDR3 totals 14 residues. Germline V gene lookup returns CDR1 SGHAT and CDR2 FQNNGV. The V segment lost 6 bases and the J segment 5 bases; nucleotides outside the gene matches: 7.

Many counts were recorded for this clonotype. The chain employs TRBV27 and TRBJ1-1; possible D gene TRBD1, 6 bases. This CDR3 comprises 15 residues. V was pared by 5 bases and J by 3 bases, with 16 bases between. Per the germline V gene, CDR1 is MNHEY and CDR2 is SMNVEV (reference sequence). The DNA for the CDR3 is TGTGCCAGCAGTCCTTTACAGGGTTGGGACACTGAAGCTTTCTTT. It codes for CASSPLQGWDTEAFF.

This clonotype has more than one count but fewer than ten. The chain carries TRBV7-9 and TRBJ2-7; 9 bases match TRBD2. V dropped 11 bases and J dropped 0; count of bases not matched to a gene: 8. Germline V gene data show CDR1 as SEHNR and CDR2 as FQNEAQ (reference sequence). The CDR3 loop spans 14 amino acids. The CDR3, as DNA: TGTGCCGGTTCTAGCGGGACCCTCTCCTACGAGCAGTACTTC. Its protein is CAGSSGTLSYEQYF. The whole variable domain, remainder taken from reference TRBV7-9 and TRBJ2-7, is DTGVSQNPRHKITKRGQNVTFRCDPISEHNRLYWYRQTLGQGPEFLTYFQNEAQLEKSRLLSDRFSAERPKGSFSTLEIQRTEQGDSAMYLCAGSSGTLSYEQYFGPGTRLTVT.

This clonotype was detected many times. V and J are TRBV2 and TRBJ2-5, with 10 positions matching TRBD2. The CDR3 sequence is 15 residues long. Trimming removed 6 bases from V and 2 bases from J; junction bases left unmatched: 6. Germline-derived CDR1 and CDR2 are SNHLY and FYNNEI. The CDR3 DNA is TGTGCCAGCAGACAGAGCGGGAGGGTTCAAGAGACCCAGTACTTC. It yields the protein CASRQSGRVQETQYF.

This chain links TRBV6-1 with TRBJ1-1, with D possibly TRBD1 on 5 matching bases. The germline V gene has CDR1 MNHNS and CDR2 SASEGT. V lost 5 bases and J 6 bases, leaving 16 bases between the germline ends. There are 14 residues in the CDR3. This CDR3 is CASSRGTELPEAFF. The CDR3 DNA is TGTGCCAGCAGTCGAGGGACGGAACTTCCTGAAGCTTTCTTT.

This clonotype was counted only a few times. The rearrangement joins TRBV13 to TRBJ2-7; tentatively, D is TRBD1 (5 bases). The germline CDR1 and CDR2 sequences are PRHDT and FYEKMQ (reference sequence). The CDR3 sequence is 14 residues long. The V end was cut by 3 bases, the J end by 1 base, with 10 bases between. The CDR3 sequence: CASSFQGFSYEQYF. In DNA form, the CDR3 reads TGTGCCAGCAGCTTTCAGGGTTTTTCCTACGAGCAGTACTTC.

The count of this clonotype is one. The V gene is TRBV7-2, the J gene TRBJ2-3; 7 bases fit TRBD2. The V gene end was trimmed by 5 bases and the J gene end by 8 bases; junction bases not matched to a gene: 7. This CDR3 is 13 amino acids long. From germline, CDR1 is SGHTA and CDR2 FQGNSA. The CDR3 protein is CASSPGGSRTQYF. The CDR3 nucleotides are TGTGCCAGCAGCCCCGGCGGGAGTCGTACGCAGTATTTT.

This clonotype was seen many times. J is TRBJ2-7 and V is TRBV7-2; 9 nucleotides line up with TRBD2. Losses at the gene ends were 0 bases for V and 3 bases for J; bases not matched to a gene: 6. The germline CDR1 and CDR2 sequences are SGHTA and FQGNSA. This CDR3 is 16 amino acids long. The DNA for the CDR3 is TGTGCCAGCAGCTTAGCGGGGACTAGCAGTTACTACGAGCAGTACTTC. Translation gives CASSLAGTSSYYEQYF. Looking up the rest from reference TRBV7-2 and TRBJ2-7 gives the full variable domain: GAGVSQSPSNKVTEKGKDVELRCDPISGHTALYWYRQSLGQGLEFLIYFQGNSAPDKSGLPSDRFSAERTGGSVSTLTIQRTQQEDSAVYLCASSLAGTSSYYEQYFGPGTRLTVT.

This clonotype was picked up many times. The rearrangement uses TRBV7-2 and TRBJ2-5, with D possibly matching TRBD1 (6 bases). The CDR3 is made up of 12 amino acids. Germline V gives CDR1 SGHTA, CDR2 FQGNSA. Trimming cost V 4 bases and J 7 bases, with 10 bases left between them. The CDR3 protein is CASSWTDGTQYF. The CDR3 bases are TGTGCCAGCAGCTGGACAGACGGGACCCAGTACTTC.

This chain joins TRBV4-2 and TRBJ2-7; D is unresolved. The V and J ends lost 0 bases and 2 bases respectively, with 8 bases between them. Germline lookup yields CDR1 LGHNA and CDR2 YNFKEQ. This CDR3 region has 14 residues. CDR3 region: CASSQDSGPYEQYF. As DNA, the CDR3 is TGTGCCAGCAGCCAAGATAGTGGCCCCTACGAGCAGTACTTC.

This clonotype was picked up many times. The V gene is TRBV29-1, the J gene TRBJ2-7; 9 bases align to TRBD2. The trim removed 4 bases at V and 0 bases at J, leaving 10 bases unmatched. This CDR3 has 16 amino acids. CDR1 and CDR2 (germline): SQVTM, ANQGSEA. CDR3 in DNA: TGCAGCGTTGGAGGCTTAGGCGGGAGGGTCTCCTACGAGCAGTACTTC. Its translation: CSVGGLGGRVSYEQYF.

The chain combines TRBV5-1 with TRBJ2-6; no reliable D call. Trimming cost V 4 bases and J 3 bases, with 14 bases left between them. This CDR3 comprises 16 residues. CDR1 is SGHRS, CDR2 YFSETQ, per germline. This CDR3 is CASSPSIVIGANVLTF. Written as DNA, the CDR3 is TGCGCCAGCAGCCCGAGTATCGTGATTGGGGCCAACGTCCTGACTTTC.

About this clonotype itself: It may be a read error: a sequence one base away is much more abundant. The CDR3 bases are TGTGCCAGCAGCTTAGGGCCAGACTATGGCCACACCTTC. This codes for CASSLGPDYGHTF. V and J are TRBV7-9 and TRBJ1-2; D is uncertain. CDR1 and CDR2 (germline): SEHNR, FQNEAQ (reference sequence). The CDR3 loop spans 13 amino acids.

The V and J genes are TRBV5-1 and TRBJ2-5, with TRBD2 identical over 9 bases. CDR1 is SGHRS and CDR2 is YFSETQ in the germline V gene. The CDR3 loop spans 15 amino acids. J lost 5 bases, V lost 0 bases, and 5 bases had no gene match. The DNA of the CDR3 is TGCGCCAGCAGCTTGGTTAGCGGGAGTTTGGAGACCCAGTACTTC. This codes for CASSLVSGSLETQYF.

The CDR3 nucleotides read TGCAGTGCTAGGCCGGGACTAGCGGCCTCCTACGAGCAGTACTTC. Protein product: CSARPGLAASYEQYF. The chain is built from TRBV20-1 and TRBJ2-7; 11 bases are shared with TRBD2. The junction had 4 bases not matched to a gene; V was cut back by 3 bases and J by 0 bases. CDR1 is DFQATT and CDR2 is SNEGSKA in the germline V gene (reference sequence). The CDR3 has 15 amino acids.

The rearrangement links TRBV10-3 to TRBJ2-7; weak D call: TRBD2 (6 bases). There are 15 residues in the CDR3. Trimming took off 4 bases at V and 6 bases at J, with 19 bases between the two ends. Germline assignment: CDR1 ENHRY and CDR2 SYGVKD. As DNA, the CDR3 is TGTGCCATCAGTGGGGGCGGGGACTGGGGCTCCGAGCAGTACTTC. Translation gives CAISGGGDWGSEQYF.

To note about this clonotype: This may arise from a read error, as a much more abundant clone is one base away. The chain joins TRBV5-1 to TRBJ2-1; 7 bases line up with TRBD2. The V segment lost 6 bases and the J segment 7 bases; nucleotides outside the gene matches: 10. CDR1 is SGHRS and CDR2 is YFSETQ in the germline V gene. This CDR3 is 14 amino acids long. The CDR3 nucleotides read TGCGCCAGCAAAGGGACTAACGGGAGTAATGAGCAGTTCTTC. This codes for CASKGTNGSNEQFF.

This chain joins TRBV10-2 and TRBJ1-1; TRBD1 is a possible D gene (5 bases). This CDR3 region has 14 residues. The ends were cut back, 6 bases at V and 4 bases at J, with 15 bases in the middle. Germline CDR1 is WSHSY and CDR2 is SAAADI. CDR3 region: CASRETGGGTEAFF. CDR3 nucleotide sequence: TGCGCCAGCAGAGAAACAGGCGGGGGCACTGAAGCTTTCTTT.

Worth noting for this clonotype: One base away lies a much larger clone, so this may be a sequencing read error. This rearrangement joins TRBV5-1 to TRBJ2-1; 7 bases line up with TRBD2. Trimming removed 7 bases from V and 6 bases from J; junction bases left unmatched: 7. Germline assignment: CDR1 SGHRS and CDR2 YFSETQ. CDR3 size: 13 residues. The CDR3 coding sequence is TGCGCCAGCTATCGGGAGGATTCCAATGAGCAGTTCTTC. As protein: CASYREDSNEQFF.

In DNA form, the CDR3 reads TGCGCCAGCAGCCCCCGGGGCAGAGCCGAATTAGCTGAAGCTTTCTTT. It yields the protein CASSPRGRAELAEAFF. The rearrangement links TRBV5-1 to TRBJ1-1; TRBD1 might be the D (5 bases). Trimming removed 4 bases at V and 6 bases at J, with 22 bases between. The CDR3 spans 16 residues. The V gene's germline CDR1 is SGHRS and CDR2 YFSETQ.

The CDR3 protein is CASSLSGRAGEQFF. CDR3 in DNA: TGTGCCAGCAGTTTAAGTGGGAGGGCAGGTGAGCAGTTCTTC. V is TRBV12-3 or TRBV12-4 and J is TRBJ2-1; 7 nucleotides agree with TRBD2. The CDR3 is 14 amino acids. Germline trimming cut 2 bases from V and 9 bases from J; bases unmatched to any gene: 7.

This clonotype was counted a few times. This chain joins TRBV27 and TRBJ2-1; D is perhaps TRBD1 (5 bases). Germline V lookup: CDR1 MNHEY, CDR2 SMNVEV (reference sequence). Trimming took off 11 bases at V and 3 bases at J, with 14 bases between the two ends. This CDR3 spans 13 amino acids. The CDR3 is CAASRGSYNEQFF. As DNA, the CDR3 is TGTGCCGCCTCAAGGGGCAGCTACAATGAGCAGTTCTTC.

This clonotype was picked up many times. CDR3 sequence: CASSTGASKYEQYF. DNA for the CDR3: TGTGCCAGCTCGACCGGGGCCAGTAAGTACGAGCAGTACTTC. V gene TRBV18 combines with J gene TRBJ2-7; D is possibly TRBD1 or TRBD2 (5 bases each). The germline V and J ends were trimmed by 6 bases and 4 bases, with 16 bases remaining between them. The CDR3 contains 14 residues. Germline V CDR1 and CDR2: KGHSH, LQKENI.